A single sample is the source of the 15 T cell receptor beta chains below, sequenced in a study of blood T cell repertoires in COVID-19. The table came from immunoSEQ multiplex PCR; TCRdb's copy has only in-frame clones and leaves some out. The table shows over 85,000 clones, with roughly 83% occurring only once. Sequenced: peripheral blood. These receptor sequences come from a human donor in a cohort sampled during active COVID-19.

The chain links TRBV5-1 to TRBJ2-7; 11 nucleotides line up with TRBD1. The germline V gene encodes CDR1 SGHRS and CDR2 YFSETQ. Trimming took 3 bases from V and 7 from J; bases not matched to a gene: 6. This CDR3 is built from 14 residues. This chain's CDR3 is CASSSGQGAGEQYF. CDR3 coding DNA: TGCGCCAGCAGCTCTGGACAGGGGGCAGGGGAGCAGTACTTC.

The J gene is TRBJ2-1, the V gene TRBV19, with 15 bases fitting TRBD2. The ends lost 5 bases at V and 8 bases at J; junction bases unmatched: 19. The germline CDR1 and CDR2 sequences are LNHDA and SQIVND (reference sequence). The CDR3 sequence is 20 residues long. CDR3 nucleotide sequence: TGTGCCAGTAGTCCCGGGACAGGGGGACTAGCGGGGGGAATCAGGGATGAGCAGTTCTTC. Encoded protein: CASSPGTGGLAGGIRDEQFF.

The chain recombines TRBV19 with TRBJ2-7, with TRBD2 matching over 13 bases. The CDR3 loop spans 16 amino acids. The germline V gene encodes CDR1 LNHDA and CDR2 SQIVND (reference sequence). The V and J ends lost 5 bases and 0 bases, in that order; junction bases with no gene match: 4. The CDR3 loop is CASSARLAGGSYEQYF. Here the CDR3 DNA reads TGTGCCAGTAGTGCCCGACTAGCGGGGGGCTCCTACGAGCAGTACTTC.

V usage is TRBV6-6 and J usage is TRBJ2-7; TRBD1 matches at 9 bases. The CDR3 covers 14 residues. The germline CDR1 and CDR2 sequences are MNHNY and SVGAGI (reference sequence). With 7 bases clipped from V and 3 bases from J, the junction kept 7 bases outside the gene matches. The CDR3 loop reads CASTRETGGYEQYF. CDR3 coding DNA: TGTGCCAGCACCCGCGAGACAGGGGGCTACGAGCAGTACTTC.

V and J are TRBV5-4 and TRBJ2-5; unclear D gene. The germline CDR1 and CDR2 sequences are SGHNT and YYREEE (reference sequence). V lost 0 bases, J lost 4 bases, and 16 bases lay in between. This CDR3 has 16 amino acids. The CDR3 spells CASSLGTESFRETQYF. The CDR3 DNA reads TGTGCCAGCAGCTTGGGCACAGAGAGCTTCCGAGAGACCCAGTACTTC.

The rearrangement links TRBV19 to TRBJ2-7, with TRBD1 matching 9 bases. The CDR3 has 17 residues. Trimming at V came to 5 bases and at J to 0 bases, leaving 11 bases not matched to a gene. Germline V CDR1 and CDR2: LNHDA, SQIVND (reference sequence). The CDR3 DNA reads TGTGCCAGTAGTGACCCGGGACAGGGTGCGGGCTCCTACGAGCAGTACTTC. It translates to CASSDPGQGAGSYEQYF. Together with reference TRBV19 and TRBJ2-7, the CDR3 gives the full variable domain: DGGITQSPKYLFRKEGQNVTLSCEQNLNHDAMYWYRQDPGQGLRLIYYSQIVNDFQKGDIAEGYSVSREKKESFPLTVTSAQKNPTAFYLCASSDPGQGAGSYEQYFGPGTRLTVT.

V and J are TRBV6-5 and TRBJ1-5, with D perhaps TRBD1 (6 bases). Trimming stripped 5 bases from V and 5 bases from J, with 16 bases between. The V gene's germline CDR1 is MNHEY and CDR2 SVGAGI. The CDR3 has 15 amino acids. The CDR3 loop reads CASSPNSAGDQPQHF. The CDR3 coding sequence is TGTGCCAGCAGTCCCAACTCGGCAGGGGATCAGCCCCAGCATTTT.

V usage is TRBV4-2 and J usage is TRBJ2-3; 7 bases line up with TRBD2. Germline assignment: CDR1 LGHNA and CDR2 YNFKEQ. There are 16 residues in the CDR3. J gave up 1 base and V 5 bases, and 9 bases lay outside the gene matches. CDR3 region: CASSYSGLTRTDTQYF. Here the CDR3 DNA reads TGTGCCAGCAGCTATTCGGGACTAACCCGCACAGATACGCAGTATTTT.

J is TRBJ1-1 and V is TRBV6-5, with 9 bases fitting TRBD1. The V segment lost 2 bases and the J segment 3 bases; nucleotides outside the gene matches: 1. CDR1 and CDR2 from the germline V gene are MNHEY and SVGAGI. The CDR3 runs to 14 residues. The DNA for the CDR3 is TGTGCCAGCAGTTACGGGGACAGGGACACTGAAGCTTTCTTT. This codes for CASSYGDRDTEAFF.

The V gene is TRBV5-5, the J gene TRBJ2-2; 8 bases line up with TRBD1. The CDR3 is 14 residues long. Germline V CDR1 and CDR2: SGHKS, YYEKEE (reference sequence). Trimming took 4 bases from V and 5 from J; bases not matched to a gene: 4. CDR3 amino acids: CASSGNRGTGELFF. CDR3 DNA sequence: TGTGCCAGCAGCGGGAACAGGGGGACCGGGGAGCTGTTTTTT.

The chain links TRBV18 to TRBJ2-5, with unresolved D. This CDR3 has 16 amino acids. Germline CDR1 and CDR2: KGHSH and LQKENI. V lost 0 bases and J 0 bases, leaving 11 bases between the germline ends. DNA of the CDR3: TGTGCCAGCTCACCACCGTCAACTTATAACCAAGAGACCCAGTACTTC. Its translation is CASSPPSTYNQETQYF.

Points on this clone: One base away lies a much larger clone, so this may be a sequencing read error. This chain links TRBV6-5 with TRBJ2-7; 11 nucleotides agree with TRBD2. Germline lookup yields CDR1 MNHEY and CDR2 SVGAGI. Trimming removed 4 bases from V and 3 bases from J; junction bases left unmatched: 2. The CDR3 totals 14 residues. CDR3 nucleotide sequence: TGTGCCAGCAGTTCCGGGACTAGCGGCTACGAGCAGTACTTC. Encoded protein: CASSSGTSGYEQYF.

This rearrangement joins TRBV19 to TRBJ1-2, with D uncertain. Germline V gene sequence: CDR1 LNHDA, CDR2 SQIVND (reference sequence). V was cut by 2 bases and J by 4 bases, with 11 bases left in between. The length of the CDR3 is 14 residues. The chain's CDR3 is CASSIRGGSYGYTF. The CDR3 region has the DNA TGTGCCAGTAGTATACGCGGCGGTAGCTATGGCTACACCTTC.

This clone occurred once. The gene calls are TRBV5-1 and TRBJ2-3, with a weak D call TRBD2 (6 bases). Trimming took off 4 bases at V and 2 bases at J, with 23 bases between the two ends. The CDR3 is 18 residues long. Germline V gene lookup returns CDR1 SGHRS and CDR2 YFSETQ. The CDR3 here is CASSQHGGSSRNTDTQYF. CDR3 bases: TGCGCCAGCAGCCAACACGGGGGTAGCTCCCGAAACACAGATACGCAGTATTTT.

The genes are TRBV24-1 and TRBJ2-5; TRBD2 might be the D (6 bases). Germline values: CDR1 KGHDR, CDR2 SFDVKD. The CDR3 has 16 amino acids. V shed 4 bases and J shed 2 bases, with 16 bases lying between them. The CDR3: CATSESPVGRQETQYF. The DNA for the CDR3 is TGTGCCACCAGTGAGTCCCCTGTAGGGAGGCAAGAGACCCAGTACTTC.